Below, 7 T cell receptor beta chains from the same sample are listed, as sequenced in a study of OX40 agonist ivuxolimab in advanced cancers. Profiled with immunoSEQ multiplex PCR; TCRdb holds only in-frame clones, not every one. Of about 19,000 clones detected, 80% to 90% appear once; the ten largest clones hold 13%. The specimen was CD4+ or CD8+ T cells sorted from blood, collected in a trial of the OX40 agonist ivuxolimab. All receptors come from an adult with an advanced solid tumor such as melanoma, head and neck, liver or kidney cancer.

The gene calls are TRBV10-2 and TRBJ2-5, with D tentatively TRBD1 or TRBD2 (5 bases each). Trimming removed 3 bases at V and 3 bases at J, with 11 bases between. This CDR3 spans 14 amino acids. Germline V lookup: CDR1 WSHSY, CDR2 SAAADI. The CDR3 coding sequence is TGCGCCAGCAGTGATCCCGGGGCAGAAGAGACCCAGTACTTC. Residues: CASSDPGAEETQYF.

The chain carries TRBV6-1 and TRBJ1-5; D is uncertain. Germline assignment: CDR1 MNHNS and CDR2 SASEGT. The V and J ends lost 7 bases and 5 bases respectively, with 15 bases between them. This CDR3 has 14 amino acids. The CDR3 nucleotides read TGTGCCAGCACCTCCAACGTGGTACATCAGCCCCAGCATTTT. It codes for CASTSNVVHQPQHF.

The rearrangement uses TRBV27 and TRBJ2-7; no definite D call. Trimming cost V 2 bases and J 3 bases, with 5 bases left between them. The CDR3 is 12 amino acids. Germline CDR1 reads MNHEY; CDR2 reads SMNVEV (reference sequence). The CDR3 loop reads CASSLDGYEQYF. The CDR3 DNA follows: TGTGCCAGCAGTTTAGACGGCTACGAGCAGTACTTC.

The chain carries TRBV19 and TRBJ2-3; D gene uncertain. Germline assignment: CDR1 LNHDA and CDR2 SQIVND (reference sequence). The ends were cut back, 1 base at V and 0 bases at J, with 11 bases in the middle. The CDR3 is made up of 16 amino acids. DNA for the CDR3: TGTGCCAGTAGTATAGTTGAGCCTGGTAGCACAGATACGCAGTATTTT. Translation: CASSIVEPGSTDTQYF.

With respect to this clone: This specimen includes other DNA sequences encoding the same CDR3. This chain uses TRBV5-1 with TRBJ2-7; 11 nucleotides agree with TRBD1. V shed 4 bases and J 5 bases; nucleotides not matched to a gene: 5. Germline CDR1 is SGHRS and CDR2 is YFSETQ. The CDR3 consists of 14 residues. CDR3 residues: CASSQRTGGDEQYF. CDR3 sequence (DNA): TGCGCCAGCAGCCAAAGGACAGGGGGCGACGAGCAGTACTTC.

The DNA for the CDR3 is TGTGCCTGGAGTGAGGCAGGTACTGGAAACACCATATATTTT. Translating gives CAWSEAGTGNTIYF. This chain joins TRBV30 and TRBJ1-3; D is unresolved. Germline values: CDR1 GTSNPN, CDR2 SVGIG (reference sequence). The CDR3 consists of 14 residues. The V end was cut by 1 base, the J end by 2 bases, with 9 bases between.

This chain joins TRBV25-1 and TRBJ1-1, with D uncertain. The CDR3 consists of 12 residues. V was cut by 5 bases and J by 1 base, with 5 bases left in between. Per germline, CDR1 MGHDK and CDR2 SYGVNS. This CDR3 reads CASSTGNTEAFF. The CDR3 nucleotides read TGTGCCAGCAGTACGGGGAACACTGAAGCTTTCTTT.